This TCR beta chain was documented in a study of regulatory T cells in long-lasting Graves disease. Study overall: It was over 5 years of antithyroid drugs, with positive TSH receptor antibodies, that meant persistent Graves' disease.

With iRepertoire HTBI primers and Arm-PCR of CDR3 regions, TCR beta libraries were built. TCRdb analysed the multiplex PCR reads with MiXCR anew, one entry per CDR3 protein. This sample has 500,000 to 800,000 distinct CDR3 sequences, with around 30% found just once. Time point: persistent/refractory GD, antithyroid drugs over 5 years with positive TRAb. PBMC RNA was the source of the TCR library. This CDR3 contains 13 residues. In germline, CDR1 is LGHDT, CDR2 YNNKEL (reference sequence). With 1 base removed from V and 9 bases from J, the gap between germline ends came to 7 bases. The input for sequencing was peripheral blood mononuclear cells (PBMCs), taken when the disease was refractory, from a patient treated with antithyroid drugs. This chain joins TRBV3-1 and TRBJ1-6; no clear D. This TCR derives from a female donor with Graves disease. CDR3 nucleotides: TGTGCCAGCAGCCAAGGGAGCCTTTCACCCCTCCACTTT. It specifies CASSQGSLSPLHF.